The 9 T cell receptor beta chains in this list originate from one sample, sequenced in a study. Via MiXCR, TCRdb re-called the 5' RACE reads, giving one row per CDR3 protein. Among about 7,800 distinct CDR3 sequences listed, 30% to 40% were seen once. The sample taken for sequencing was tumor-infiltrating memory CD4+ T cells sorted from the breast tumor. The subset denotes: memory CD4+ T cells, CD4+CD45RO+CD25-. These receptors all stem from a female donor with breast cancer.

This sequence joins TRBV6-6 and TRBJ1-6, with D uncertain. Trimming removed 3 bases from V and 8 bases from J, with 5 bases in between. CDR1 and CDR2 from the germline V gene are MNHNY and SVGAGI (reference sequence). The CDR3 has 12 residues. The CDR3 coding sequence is TGTGCCAGCAGTTATGGGGATTCACCCCTCCACTTT. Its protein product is CASSYGDSPLHF.

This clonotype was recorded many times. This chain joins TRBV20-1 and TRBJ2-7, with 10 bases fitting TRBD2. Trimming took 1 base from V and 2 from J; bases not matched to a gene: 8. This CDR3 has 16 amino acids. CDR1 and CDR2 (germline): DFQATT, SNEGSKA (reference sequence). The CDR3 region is CSARGASGSPAYEQYF. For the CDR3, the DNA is TGCAGTGCTAGAGGGGCTAGCGGGAGCCCCGCCTACGAGCAGTACTTC.

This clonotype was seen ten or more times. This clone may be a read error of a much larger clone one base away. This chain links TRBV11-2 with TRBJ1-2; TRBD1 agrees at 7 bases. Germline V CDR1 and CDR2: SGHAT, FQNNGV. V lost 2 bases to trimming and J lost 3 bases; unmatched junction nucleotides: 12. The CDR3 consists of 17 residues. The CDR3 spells CASSLPTKVQGYYGYTF. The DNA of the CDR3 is TGTGCCAGCAGCTTACCGACTAAAGTACAGGGGTACTATGGCTACACCTTC.

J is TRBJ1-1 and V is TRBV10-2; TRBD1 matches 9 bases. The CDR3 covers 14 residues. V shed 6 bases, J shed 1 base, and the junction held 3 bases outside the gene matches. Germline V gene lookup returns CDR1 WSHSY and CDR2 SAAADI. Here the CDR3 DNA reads TGCGCCAGCAGACAGGGACAGGGGAACACTGAAGCTTTCTTT. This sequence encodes CASRQGQGNTEAFF.

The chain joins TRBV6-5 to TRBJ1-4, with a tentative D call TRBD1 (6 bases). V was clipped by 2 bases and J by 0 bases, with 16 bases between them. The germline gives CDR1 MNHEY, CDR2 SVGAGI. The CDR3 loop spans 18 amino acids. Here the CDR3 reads CASSYAPGTPATNEKLFF. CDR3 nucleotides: TGTGCCAGCAGTTACGCCCCCGGGACACCCGCAACTAATGAAAAACTGTTTTTT.

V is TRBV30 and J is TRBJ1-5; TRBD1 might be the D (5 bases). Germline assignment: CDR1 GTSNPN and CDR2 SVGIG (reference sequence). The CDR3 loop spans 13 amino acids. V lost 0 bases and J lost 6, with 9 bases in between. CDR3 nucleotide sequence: TGTGCCTGGAGTGTGGGGGGGTTTCAGCCCCAGCATTTT. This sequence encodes CAWSVGGFQPQHF.

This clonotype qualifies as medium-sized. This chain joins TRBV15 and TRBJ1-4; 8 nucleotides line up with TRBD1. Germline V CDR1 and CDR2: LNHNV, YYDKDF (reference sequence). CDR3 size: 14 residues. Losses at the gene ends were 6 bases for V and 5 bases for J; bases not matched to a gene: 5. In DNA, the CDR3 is TGTGCCACCAGGACGGGACAGGTCAATGAAAAACTGTTTTTT. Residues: CATRTGQVNEKLFF. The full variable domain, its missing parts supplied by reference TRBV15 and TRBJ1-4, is DAMVIQNPRYQVTQFGKPVTLSCSQTLNHNVMYWYQQKSSQAPKLLFHYYDKDFNNEADTPDNFQSRRPNTSFCFLDIRSPGLGDTAMYLCATRTGQVNEKLFFGSGTQLSVL.

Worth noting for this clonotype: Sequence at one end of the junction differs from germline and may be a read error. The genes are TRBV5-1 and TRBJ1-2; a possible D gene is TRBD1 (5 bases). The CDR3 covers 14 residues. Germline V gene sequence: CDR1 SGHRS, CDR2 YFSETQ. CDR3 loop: CASSLVKGNHGYTF. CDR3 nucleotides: TGCGCCAGTAGCTTGGTGAAGGGGAACCATGGCTACACCTTC.

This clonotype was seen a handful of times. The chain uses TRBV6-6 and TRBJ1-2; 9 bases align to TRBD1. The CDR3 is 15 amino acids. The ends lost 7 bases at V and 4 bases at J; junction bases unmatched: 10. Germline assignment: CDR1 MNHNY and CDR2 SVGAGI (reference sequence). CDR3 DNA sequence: TGTGCCAGCAAAGATACCGGGACAGGGATCTATGGCTACACCTTC. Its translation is CASKDTGTGIYGYTF.